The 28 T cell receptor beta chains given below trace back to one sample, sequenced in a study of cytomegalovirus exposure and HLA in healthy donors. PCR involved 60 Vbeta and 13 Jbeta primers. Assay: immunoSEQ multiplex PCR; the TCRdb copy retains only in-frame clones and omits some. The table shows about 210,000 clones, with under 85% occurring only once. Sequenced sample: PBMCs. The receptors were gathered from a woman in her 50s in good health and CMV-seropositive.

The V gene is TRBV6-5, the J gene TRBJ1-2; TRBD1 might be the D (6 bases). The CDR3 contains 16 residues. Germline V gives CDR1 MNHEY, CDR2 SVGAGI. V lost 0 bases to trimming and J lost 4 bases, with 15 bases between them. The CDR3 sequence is CASSYSTAQGGYGYTF. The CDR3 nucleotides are TGTGCCAGCAGTTACTCGACCGCACAGGGCGGCTATGGCTACACCTTC.

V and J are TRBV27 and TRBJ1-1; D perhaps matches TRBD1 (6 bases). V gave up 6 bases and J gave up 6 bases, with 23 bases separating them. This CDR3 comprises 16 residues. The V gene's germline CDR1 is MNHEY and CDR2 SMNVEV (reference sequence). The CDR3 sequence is CASSYTPTGLGPEAFF. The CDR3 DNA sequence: TGTGCCAGCAGCTATACACCGACAGGACTAGGGCCTGAAGCTTTCTTT.

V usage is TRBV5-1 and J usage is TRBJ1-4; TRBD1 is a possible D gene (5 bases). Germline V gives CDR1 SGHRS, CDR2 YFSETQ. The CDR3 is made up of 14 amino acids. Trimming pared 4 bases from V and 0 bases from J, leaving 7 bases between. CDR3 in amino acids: CASSPGSTNEKLFF. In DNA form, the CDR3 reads TGCGCCAGCAGCCCAGGGTCAACTAATGAAAAACTGTTTTTT.

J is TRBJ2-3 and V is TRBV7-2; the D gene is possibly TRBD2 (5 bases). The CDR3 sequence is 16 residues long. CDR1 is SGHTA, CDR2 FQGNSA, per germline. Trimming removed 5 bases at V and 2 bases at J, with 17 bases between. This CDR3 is CASSPHPRGVTDTQYF. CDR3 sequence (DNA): TGTGCCAGCAGCCCCCACCCTCGGGGAGTCACAGATACGCAGTATTTT.

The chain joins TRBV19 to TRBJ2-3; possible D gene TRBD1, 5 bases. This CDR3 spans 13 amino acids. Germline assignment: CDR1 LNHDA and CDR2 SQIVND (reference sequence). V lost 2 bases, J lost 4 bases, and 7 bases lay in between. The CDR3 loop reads CASSIIGADTQYF. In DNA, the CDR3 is TGTGCCAGTAGTATAATAGGGGCAGATACGCAGTATTTT.

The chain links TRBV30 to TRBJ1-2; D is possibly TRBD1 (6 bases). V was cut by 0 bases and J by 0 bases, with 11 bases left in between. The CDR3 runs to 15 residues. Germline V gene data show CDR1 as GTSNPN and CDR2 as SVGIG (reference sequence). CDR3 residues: CAWSVTGFPNYGYTF. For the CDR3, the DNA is TGTGCCTGGAGTGTTACAGGGTTCCCTAACTATGGCTACACCTTC.

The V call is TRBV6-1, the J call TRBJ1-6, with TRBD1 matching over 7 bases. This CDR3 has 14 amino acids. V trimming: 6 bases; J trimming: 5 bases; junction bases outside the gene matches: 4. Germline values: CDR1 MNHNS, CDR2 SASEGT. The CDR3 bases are TGTGCCAGCAGGGGGACAGTAGATAATTCACCCCTCCACTTT. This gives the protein CASRGTVDNSPLHF.

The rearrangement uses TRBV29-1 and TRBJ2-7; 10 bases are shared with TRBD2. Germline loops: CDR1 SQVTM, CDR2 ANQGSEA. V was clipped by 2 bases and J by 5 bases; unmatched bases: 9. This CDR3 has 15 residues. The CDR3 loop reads CSVELRSGGDHEQYF. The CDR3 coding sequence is TGCAGCGTTGAATTGCGGAGCGGGGGGGACCACGAGCAGTACTTC.

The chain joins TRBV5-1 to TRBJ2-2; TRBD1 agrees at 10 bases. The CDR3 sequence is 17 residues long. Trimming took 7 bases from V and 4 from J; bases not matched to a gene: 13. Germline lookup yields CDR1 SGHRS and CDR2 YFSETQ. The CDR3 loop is CASGTGALVGATGELFF. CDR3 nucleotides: TGCGCCAGCGGGACAGGGGCCCTCGTTGGGGCCACCGGGGAGCTGTTTTTT.

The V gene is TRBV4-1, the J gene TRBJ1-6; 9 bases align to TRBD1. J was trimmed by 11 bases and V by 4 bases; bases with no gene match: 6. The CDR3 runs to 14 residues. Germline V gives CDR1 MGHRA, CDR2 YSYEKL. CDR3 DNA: TGCGCCAGCAGCCGGGGACAGGGTACGCCACCCCTCCACTTT. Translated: CASSRGQGTPPLHF.

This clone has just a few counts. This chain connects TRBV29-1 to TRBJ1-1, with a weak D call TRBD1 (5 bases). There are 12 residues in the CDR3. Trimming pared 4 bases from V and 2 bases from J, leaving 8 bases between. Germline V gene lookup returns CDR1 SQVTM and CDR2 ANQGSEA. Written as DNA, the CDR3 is TGCAGCGTTGGGAGGGACAACACTGAAGCTTTCTTT. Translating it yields CSVGRDNTEAFF.

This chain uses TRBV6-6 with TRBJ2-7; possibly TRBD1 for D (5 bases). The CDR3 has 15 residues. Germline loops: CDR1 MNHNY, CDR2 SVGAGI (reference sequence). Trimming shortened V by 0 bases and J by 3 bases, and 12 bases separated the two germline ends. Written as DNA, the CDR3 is TGTGCCAGCAGTTACTCGCCAGGGAACGGCTACGAGCAGTACTTC. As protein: CASSYSPGNGYEQYF.

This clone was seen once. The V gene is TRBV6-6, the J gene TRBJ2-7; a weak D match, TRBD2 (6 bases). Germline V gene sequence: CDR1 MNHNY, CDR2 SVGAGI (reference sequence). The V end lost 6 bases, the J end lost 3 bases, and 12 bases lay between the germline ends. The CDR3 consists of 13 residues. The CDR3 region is CASSRGVGYEQYF. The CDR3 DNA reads TGTGCCAGCAGCCGCGGGGTGGGCTACGAGCAGTACTTC.

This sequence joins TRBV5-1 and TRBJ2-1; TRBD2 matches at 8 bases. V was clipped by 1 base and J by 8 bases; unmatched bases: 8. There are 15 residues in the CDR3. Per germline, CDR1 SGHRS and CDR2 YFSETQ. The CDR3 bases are TGCGCCAGCAGCTTGCAGCCGGCGGGGGGCGATGAGCAGTTCTTC. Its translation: CASSLQPAGGDEQFF.

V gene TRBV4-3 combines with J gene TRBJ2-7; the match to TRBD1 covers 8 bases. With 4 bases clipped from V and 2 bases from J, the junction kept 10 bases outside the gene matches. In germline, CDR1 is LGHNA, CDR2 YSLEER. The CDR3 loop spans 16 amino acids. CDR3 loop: CASSLNRGFSTYEQYF. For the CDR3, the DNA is TGCGCCAGCAGCCTTAACAGGGGGTTTAGTACCTACGAGCAGTACTTC.

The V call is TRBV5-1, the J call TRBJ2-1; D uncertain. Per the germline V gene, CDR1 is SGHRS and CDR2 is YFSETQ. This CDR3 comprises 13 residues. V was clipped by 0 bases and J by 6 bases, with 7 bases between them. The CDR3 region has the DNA TGCGCCAGCAGCTTGGGGGCCCCCAATGAGCAGTTCTTC. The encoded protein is CASSLGAPNEQFF.

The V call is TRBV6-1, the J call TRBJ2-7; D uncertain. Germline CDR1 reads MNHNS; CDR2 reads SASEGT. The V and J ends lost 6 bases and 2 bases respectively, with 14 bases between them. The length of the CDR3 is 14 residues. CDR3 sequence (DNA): TGTGCCAGCAGCGCCGCGGAACCACCCTACGAGCAGTACTTC. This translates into CASSAAEPPYEQYF.

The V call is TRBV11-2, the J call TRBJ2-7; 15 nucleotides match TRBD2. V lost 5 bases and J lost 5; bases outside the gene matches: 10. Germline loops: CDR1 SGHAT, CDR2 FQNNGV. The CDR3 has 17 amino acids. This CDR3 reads CASSARTSGGATNEQYF. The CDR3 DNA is TGTGCCAGCAGCGCAAGGACTAGCGGGGGGGCAACTAACGAGCAGTACTTC.

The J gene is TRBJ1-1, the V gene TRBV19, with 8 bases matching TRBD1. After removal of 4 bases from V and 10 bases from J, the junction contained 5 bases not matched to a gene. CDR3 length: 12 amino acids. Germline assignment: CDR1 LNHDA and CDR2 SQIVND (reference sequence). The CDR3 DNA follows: TGTGCCAGTAGTACCCCCGACAGGGGAGCTTTCTTT. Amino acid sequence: CASSTPDRGAFF.

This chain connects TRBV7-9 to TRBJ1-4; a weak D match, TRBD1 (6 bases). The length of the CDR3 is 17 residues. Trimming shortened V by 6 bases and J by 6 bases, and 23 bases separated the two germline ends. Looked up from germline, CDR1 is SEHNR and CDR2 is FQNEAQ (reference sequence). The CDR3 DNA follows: TGTGCCAGCAGTCTTGCCCTTTCCCGGGACACCTATGAAAAACTGTTTTTT. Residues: CASSLALSRDTYEKLFF.

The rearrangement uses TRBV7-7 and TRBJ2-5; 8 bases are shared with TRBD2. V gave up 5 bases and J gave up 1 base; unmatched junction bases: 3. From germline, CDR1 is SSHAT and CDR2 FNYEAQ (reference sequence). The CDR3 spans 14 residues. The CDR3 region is CASSVSGVQETQYF. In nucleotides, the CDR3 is TGTGCCAGCAGCGTTAGCGGGGTCCAAGAGACCCAGTACTTC.

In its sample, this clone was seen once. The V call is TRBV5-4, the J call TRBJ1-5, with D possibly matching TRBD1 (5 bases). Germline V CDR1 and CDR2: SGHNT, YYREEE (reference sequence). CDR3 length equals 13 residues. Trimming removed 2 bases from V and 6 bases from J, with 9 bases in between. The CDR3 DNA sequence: TGTGCCAGCAGCTTAGGGGTAGGTCAGCCCCAGCATTTT. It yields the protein CASSLGVGQPQHF.

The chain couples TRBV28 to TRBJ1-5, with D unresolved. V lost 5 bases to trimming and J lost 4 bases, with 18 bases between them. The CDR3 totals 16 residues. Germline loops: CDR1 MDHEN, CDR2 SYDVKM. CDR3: CASSPSGREGNQPQHF. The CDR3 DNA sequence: TGTGCCAGCAGTCCGTCGGGTAGGGAGGGTAATCAGCCCCAGCATTTT.

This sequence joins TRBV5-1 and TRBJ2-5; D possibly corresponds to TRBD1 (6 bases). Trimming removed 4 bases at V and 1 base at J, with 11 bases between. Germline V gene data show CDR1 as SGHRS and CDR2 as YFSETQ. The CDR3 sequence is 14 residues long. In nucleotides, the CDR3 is TGCGCCAGCAGCCCTCGGACAGTCCAAGAGACCCAGTACTTC. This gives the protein CASSPRTVQETQYF.

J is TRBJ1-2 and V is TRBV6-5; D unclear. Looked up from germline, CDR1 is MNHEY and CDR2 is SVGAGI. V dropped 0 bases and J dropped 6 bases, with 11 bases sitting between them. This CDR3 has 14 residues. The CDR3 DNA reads TGTGCCAGCAGTTACTCGCCGATGAGGGATGGCTACACCTTC. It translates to CASSYSPMRDGYTF.

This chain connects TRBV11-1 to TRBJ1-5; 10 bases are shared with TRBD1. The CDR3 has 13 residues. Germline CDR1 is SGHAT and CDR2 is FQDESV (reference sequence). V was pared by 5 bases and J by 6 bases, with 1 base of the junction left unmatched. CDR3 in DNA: TGTGCCAGCAGCCGGGACAGGGGTCAGCCCCAGCATTTT. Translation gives CASSRDRGQPQHF.

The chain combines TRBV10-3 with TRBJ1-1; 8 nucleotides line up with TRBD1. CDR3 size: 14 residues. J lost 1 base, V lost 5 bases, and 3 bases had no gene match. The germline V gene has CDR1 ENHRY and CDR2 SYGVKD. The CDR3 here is CAISWGQANTEAFF. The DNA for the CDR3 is TGTGCCATCAGTTGGGGACAGGCGAACACTGAAGCTTTCTTT.

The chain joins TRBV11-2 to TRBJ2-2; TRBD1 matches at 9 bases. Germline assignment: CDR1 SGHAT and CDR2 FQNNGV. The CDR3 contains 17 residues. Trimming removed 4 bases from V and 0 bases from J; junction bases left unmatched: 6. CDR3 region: CASSSTDRGANTGELFF. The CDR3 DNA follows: TGTGCCAGCAGCTCGACGGACAGGGGCGCGAACACCGGGGAGCTGTTTTTT.